This T cell receptor beta chain was identified during a study of shared clonotypes between healthy human individuals. General study results and limits: Estimated clonotype richness was generally higher in naive than memory subsets. With few donors, the genetic and exposure-history diversity represented was limited. Researchers sampled only blood; tissue repertoires likely differ.

Comment on this clone: Its antigen remains unknown.

The naive CD8 subset, CD45RO-negative cells positively selected for CCR7, excluded terminally differentiated effector memory CD45RA+ cells. Only Caucasian adults living in Nashville, Tennessee made up the donor group. Here immunoSEQ multiplex PCR was the method, and the copy in TCRdb shows in-frame clones only, minus some. The sample consists of some 630,000 clones, about 96% of them appearing once. The clonotype was recovered from a woman aged 25 to 39 in good health. The sequenced sample was naive CD8+ T cells sorted from blood.

The CDR3 is CASSLDSNPAKNIQYF. The CDR3 bases are TGTGCCAGCAGCTTAGATTCCAACCCAGCCAAAAACATTCAGTACTTC. This sequence joins TRBV7-7 and TRBJ2-4, with unresolved D. Germline loops: CDR1 SSHAT, CDR2 FNYEAQ (reference sequence). V was trimmed by 1 base and J by 0 bases, leaving 10 bases between them. The CDR3 has 16 residues.